Listed below are T cell receptor beta chains from one sample, sequenced in a study of CD8 T cells in Susac syndrome. One entry per CDR3 protein, called by TCRdb with MiXCR from the immunoSEQ multiplex PCR reads. The repertoire has about 130,000 distinct CDR3 sequences, roughly 96% of them found once; the top ten carry 0.09% to 0.15%. What was sequenced was CD4+ T cells from PBMCs. These receptors were taken from a human donor in good health. Both conserved end residues are part of each CDR3. The D gene is left open where the match is weak. Size is omitted from some rows. Given values are once, few, many or a class for expanded clones.

abundance	d_gene	v_gene	j_gene	CDR3aa	CDR3nt
-	-	TRBV12-3/TRBV12-4	TRBJ1-5	CASSLARYQPQHF	TGTGCCAGCAGTTTAGCTCGATATCAGCCCCAGCATTTT
-	-	TRBV6-5	TRBJ1-1	CASSYPGDTEAFF	TGTGCCAGCAGTTACCCGGGGGACACTGAAGCTTTCTTT
-	-	TRBV7-2	TRBJ1-5	CASSLVASQPQHF	TGTGCCAGCAGCTTAGTGGCGAGTCAGCCCCAGCATTTT
-	-	TRBV7-9	TRBJ2-7	CASSKFQGYEQYF	TGTGCCAGCAGCAAGTTCCAGGGATACGAGCAGTACTTC
-	TRBD2	TRBV7-6	TRBJ2-7	CASSFPEGGPHEQYF	TGTGCCAGCTCCTTCCCTGAGGGAGGGCCCCACGAGCAGTACTTC
-	-	TRBV2	TRBJ2-7	CASLEQGGLSYEQYF	TGTGCCAGTCTCGAACAGGGGGGACTATCCTACGAGCAGTACTTC
-	-	TRBV20-1	TRBJ2-7	CSASPSYEQYF	TGCAGTGCTAGCCCCTCCTACGAGCAGTACTTC
once	-	TRBV29-1	TRBJ2-7	CSVGGDHEQYF	TGCAGCGTTGGAGGGGACCACGAGCAGTACTTC
-	-	TRBV6-2/TRBV6-3	TRBJ2-6	CASRPASESGANVLTF	TGTGCCAGCAGGCCCGCATCTGAATCGGGGGCCAACGTCCTGACTTTC
-	-	TRBV7-2	TRBJ2-7	CASSPWTTNYEQYF	TGTGCCAGCAGCCCTTGGACGACCAACTACGAGCAGTACTTC
-	-	TRBV2	TRBJ2-2	CASSDPSTTGELFF	TGTGCCAGCAGTGACCCTAGCACCACCGGGGAGCTGTTTTTT
once	-	TRBV28	TRBJ1-5	CASSRSQGFGQPQHF	TGTGCCAGCAGCCGTTCCCAGGGGTTTGGACAGCCCCAGCATTTT
-	-	TRBV24-1	TRBJ1-1	CATSDSDTEAFF	TGTGCCACCAGTGATTCCGACACTGAAGCTTTCTTT
-	-	TRBV5-1	TRBJ2-5	CASSVTGTHEYF	TGCGCCAGCAGCGTAACCGGGACCCACGAGTACTTC
-	-	TRBV3-1	TRBJ2-7	CASSQAPGLTYEQYF	TGTGCCAGCAGCCAGGCTCCAGGACTTACCTACGAGCAGTACTTC
-	TRBD2	TRBV6-5	TRBJ2-4	CASSYSPFGEGPKNIQYF	TGTGCCAGCAGTTACTCCCCTTTCGGGGAGGGACCCAAAAACATTCAGTACTTC